The 25 T cell receptor beta chains reported below all come from one sample, sequenced in a study of blood T cell repertoires in COVID-19 (dated by TCRdb to 2020 to 2022). Library creation used the immunoSEQ multiplex PCR assay. The table comes from immuneACCESS by way of TCRdb, which keeps in-frame sequences with V and J called. Part of the clones is missing from these tables; in studies checked, under half for an unresolved V gene and the rest for unknown reasons. For this sample there are 250,000 to 300,000 clones; 87% appear just once. The top ten constitute about 2.2% of the sample. Sequencing was performed on peripheral blood. These receptors were taken from a woman between 50 and 59 years old who had recovered from COVID-19.

The gene calls are TRBV19 and TRBJ1-1; tentative D call: TRBD1 (6 bases). CDR3 length: 15 residues. Germline V gene data show CDR1 as LNHDA and CDR2 as SQIVND (reference sequence). Trimming removed 5 bases from V and 6 bases from J, with 19 bases in between. The chain's CDR3 is CASSSRQGPIAEAFF. The DNA of the CDR3 is TGTGCCAGTAGTTCCCGTCAGGGGCCGATCGCTGAAGCTTTCTTT. The whole variable domain, filled in from reference TRBV19 and TRBJ1-1, reads DGGITQSPKYLFRKEGQNVTLSCEQNLNHDAMYWYRQDPGQGLRLIYYSQIVNDFQKGDIAEGYSVSREKKESFPLTVTSAQKNPTAFYLCASSSRQGPIAEAFFGQGTRLTVV.

V gene TRBV4-2 combines with J gene TRBJ1-6; D gene unclear. The germline CDR1 and CDR2 sequences are LGHNA and YNFKEQ. The CDR3 has 15 residues. Between the trimmed V and J ends, which lost 1 base and 6 bases, there was a span of 10 bases. The chain's CDR3 is CASSQALAPNSPLHF. Written as DNA, the CDR3 is TGTGCCAGCAGCCAAGCCTTGGCCCCTAATTCACCCCTCCACTTT.

The chain links TRBV18 to TRBJ1-2; D is possibly TRBD1 (6 bases). Germline V gene sequence: CDR1 KGHSH, CDR2 LQKENI. Between the trimmed V and J ends, which lost 4 bases and 5 bases, there was a span of 11 bases. The CDR3 has 13 amino acids. In nucleotides, the CDR3 is TGTGCCAGCTCACAGGACAGAACTTATGGCTACACCTTC. As protein: CASSQDRTYGYTF. The complete variable domain, with remaining parts taken from reference TRBV18 and TRBJ1-2, reads NAGVMQNPRHLVRRRGQEARLRCSPMKGHSHVYWYRQLPEEGLKFMVYLQKENIIDESGMPKERFSAEFPKEGPSILRIQQVVRGDSAAYFCASSQDRTYGYTFGSGTRLTVV.

The chain employs TRBV30 and TRBJ1-2, with 7 bases aligning to TRBD1. The trim removed 4 bases at V and 6 bases at J, leaving 14 bases unmatched. From germline, CDR1 is GTSNPN and CDR2 SVGIG (reference sequence). The CDR3 has 15 amino acids. Here the CDR3 DNA reads TGTGCCTGGAAATTCAACTGGGATACAGGGGATGGCTACACCTTC. Its protein is CAWKFNWDTGDGYTF.

The CDR3 DNA reads as TGTGCCAGCTCACAAGGACAGGGGATCACTGAAGCTTTCTTT. Its translation: CASSQGQGITEAFF. This chain connects TRBV18 to TRBJ1-1; 9 bases agree with TRBD1. V lost 4 bases, J lost 4 bases, and 4 bases stayed unmatched. In germline, CDR1 is KGHSH, CDR2 LQKENI. The CDR3 has 14 residues.

This clone was seen a single time. The chain combines TRBV9 with TRBJ2-2, with 12 bases that match TRBD2. Germline trimming cut 1 base from V and 7 bases from J; bases unmatched to any gene: 5. The germline CDR1 and CDR2 sequences are SGDLS and YYNGEE. The CDR3 is 16 residues long. The CDR3 is CASSVLAGGRSGELFF. The CDR3 nucleotides are TGTGCCAGCAGCGTACTAGCGGGGGGGCGTAGCGGGGAGCTGTTTTTT.

This chain connects TRBV24-1 to TRBJ1-3, with a tentative D call TRBD1 (6 bases). Per the germline V gene, CDR1 is KGHDR and CDR2 is SFDVKD. The CDR3 loop spans 18 amino acids. V shed 7 bases and J shed 4 bases, with 25 bases lying between them. The CDR3 reads CATRTPDRGGEEGNTIYF. The DNA of the CDR3 is TGTGCCACCAGGACCCCAGACAGAGGGGGGGAGGAAGGAAACACCATATATTTT.

V and J are TRBV29-1 and TRBJ1-2; possibly TRBD1 for D (5 bases). This CDR3 has 11 amino acids. V dropped 6 bases and J dropped 6 bases, with 11 bases sitting between them. Germline V gene sequence: CDR1 SQVTM, CDR2 ANQGSEA. DNA of the CDR3: TGCAGCGTGACGGGGGGGAATGGCTACACCTTC. The encoded protein is CSVTGGNGYTF. The whole variable domain, remainder taken from reference TRBV29-1 and TRBJ1-2, is SAVISQKPSRDICQRGTSLTIQCQVDSQVTMMFWYRQQPGQSLTLIATANQGSEATYESGFVIDKFPISRPNLTFSTLTVSNMSPEDSSIYLCSVTGGNGYTFGSGTRLTVV.

The chain combines TRBV28 with TRBJ1-6; 7 bases are a match to TRBD1. The J segment lost 10 bases and the V segment lost 4 bases, leaving 4 bases of the junction unmatched. Germline values: CDR1 MDHEN, CDR2 SYDVKM. The CDR3 contains 13 residues. CDR3 amino acids: CASSYDRESPLHF. The CDR3 DNA reads TGTGCCAGCAGTTACGACAGGGAATCACCCCTCCACTTT.

This chain links TRBV5-6 with TRBJ1-3, with D possibly being TRBD1 (5 bases). Trimming cost V 4 bases and J 6 bases, with 11 bases left between them. In germline, CDR1 is SGHDT, CDR2 YYEEEE. The CDR3 has 13 residues. The DNA of the CDR3 is TGTGCCAGCAGCCCAGGGCGGTCAAACACCATATATTTT. This encodes CASSPGRSNTIYF.

As to this clone: The same CDR3 also results from other DNA sequences found in this sample. This rearrangement joins TRBV15 to TRBJ1-1, with D possibly TRBD1 on 6 matching bases. V lost 0 bases and J lost 5, with 7 bases in between. Germline loops: CDR1 LNHNV, CDR2 YYDKDF (reference sequence). The CDR3 length is 13 residues. CDR3 bases: TGTGCCACCAGCAGAGAAAGGGGGACTGAAGCTTTCTTT. Its protein is CATSRERGTEAFF.

The rearrangement links TRBV10-3 to TRBJ2-1; 8 positions agree with TRBD2. The CDR3 consists of 15 residues. J was trimmed by 8 bases and V by 3 bases; bases with no gene match: 9. Germline lookup yields CDR1 ENHRY and CDR2 SYGVKD. The CDR3 DNA reads TGTGCCATCAGTGATCTGGCGGGGGGCGGGGATGAGCAGTTCTTC. It is translated as CAISDLAGGGDEQFF.

CDR3 residues: CASSLPQHDLLTRTQYF. The CDR3 coding sequence is TGTGCCAGCAGTTTGCCACAACACGACTTACTTACAAGGACCCAGTACTTC. This chain uses TRBV28 with TRBJ2-5; D remains unclear. The V gene's germline CDR1 is MDHEN and CDR2 SYDVKM. V was pared by 3 bases and J by 7 bases, with 24 bases between. The CDR3 contains 17 residues.

The V gene is TRBV13, the J gene TRBJ2-3; 10 nucleotides match TRBD2. This CDR3 comprises 15 residues. With V trimmed by 7 bases and J by 0 bases, 4 bases remained unmatched. CDR1 and CDR2 from the germline V gene are PRHDT and FYEKMQ (reference sequence). The DNA for the CDR3 is TGTGCCAGCATAAGCGGGGGGGCTAGCACAGATACGCAGTATTTT. Residues: CASISGGASTDTQYF.

Written as DNA, the CDR3 is TGCGCCAGCAGCTTGGCCATAGCGGGCCTGAACACTGAAGCTTTCTTT. Translated, it gives CASSLAIAGLNTEAFF. The rearrangement uses TRBV5-1 and TRBJ1-1, with D hard to call. This CDR3 has 16 amino acids. With 0 bases removed from V and 0 bases from J, the gap between germline ends came to 12 bases. Germline CDR1 reads SGHRS; CDR2 reads YFSETQ.

In nucleotides, the CDR3 is TGTGCCAGCTCAGACTTAGCGGGGGGCCTTCTAAAGTATTTT. This translates into CASSDLAGGLLKYF. The chain is built from TRBV18 and TRBJ2-3, with 10 bases matching TRBD2. V lost 5 bases and J lost 13; bases outside the gene matches: 12. Germline V gives CDR1 KGHSH, CDR2 LQKENI. This CDR3 contains 14 residues.

The CDR3 nucleotides read TGTGCCAGTAGCCTCGGCGGGGGGCTCAGCTATGGCTACACCTTC. Translation: CASSLGGGLSYGYTF. The rearrangement joins TRBV19 to TRBJ1-2, with D possibly TRBD1 on 6 matching bases. Germline CDR1 reads LNHDA; CDR2 reads SQIVND (reference sequence). The CDR3 runs to 15 residues. The V and J ends lost 6 bases and 4 bases respectively, with 18 bases between them.

This rearrangement joins TRBV4-2 to TRBJ1-4; D remains unclear. V lost 0 bases to trimming and J lost 4 bases, with 9 bases between them. This CDR3 is 15 amino acids long. The germline V gene has CDR1 LGHNA and CDR2 YNFKEQ. The CDR3 region has the DNA TGTGCCAGCAGCCAAGAAGGCCAGGTTAATGAAAAACTGTTTTTT. It yields the protein CASSQEGQVNEKLFF.

The V call is TRBV6-5, the J call TRBJ1-1, with D unclear. Germline-derived CDR1 and CDR2 are MNHEY and SVGAGI. The V end was cut by 7 bases, the J end by 8 bases, with 20 bases between. The CDR3 consists of 14 residues. The CDR3 DNA reads as TGTGCCAGCACCGTCCAAACGCGGGAACCAGAAGCTTTCTTT. Translating gives CASTVQTREPEAFF.

The chain joins TRBV29-1 to TRBJ2-5; 8 nucleotides agree with TRBD1. The junction had 2 bases not matched to a gene; V was cut back by 0 bases and J by 5 bases. The CDR3 runs to 13 residues. Germline assignment: CDR1 SQVTM and CDR2 ANQGSEA. The CDR3 DNA sequence: TGCAGCGTTGAAGATCGGGACAGGGAGACCCAGTACTTC. The encoded protein is CSVEDRDRETQYF.

V is TRBV7-8 and J is TRBJ2-4; D might be TRBD2 (6 bases). Trimming cost V 2 bases and J 0 bases, with 14 bases left between them. The CDR3 sequence is 17 residues long. Germline V CDR1 and CDR2: SGHVS, FQNEAQ. The CDR3 coding sequence is TGTGCCAGCAGCTTAAGCGCCGGGGGACTAGCCAAAAACATTCAGTACTTC. Amino acids: CASSLSAGGLAKNIQYF. Complete variable domain (other parts from reference TRBV7-8 and TRBJ2-4): GAGVSQSPRYKVAKRGQDVALRCDPISGHVSLFWYQQALGQGPEFLTYFQNEAQLDKSGLPSDRFFAERPEGSVSTLKIQRTQQEDSAVYLCASSLSAGGLAKNIQYFGAGTRLSVL.

The DNA of the CDR3 is TGTGCCAGCAGCCCAAGGGGGAGGGGTGAGCAGTTCTTC. Encoded protein: CASSPRGRGEQFF. The chain carries TRBV9 and TRBJ2-1; D may be TRBD2 (7 bases). This CDR3 spans 13 amino acids. Germline assignment: CDR1 SGDLS and CDR2 YYNGEE. V was clipped by 4 bases and J by 9 bases, with 14 bases between them.

This sequence joins TRBV18 and TRBJ1-1; D perhaps matches TRBD1 (5 bases). The CDR3 is 15 amino acids. Trimming removed 4 bases at V and 0 bases at J, with 12 bases between. Germline V lookup: CDR1 KGHSH, CDR2 LQKENI. The CDR3 region is CASSHGGTMNTEAFF. CDR3 DNA sequence: TGTGCCAGCTCACACGGGGGTACTATGAACACTGAAGCTTTCTTT.

This chain uses TRBV6-1 with TRBJ2-1, with TRBD2 matching over 10 bases. Germline CDR1 is MNHNS and CDR2 is SASEGT. CDR3 length: 15 residues. V trimming: 2 bases; J trimming: 6 bases; junction bases outside the gene matches: 4. The CDR3 coding sequence is TGTGCCAGCAGTGAACTAGCGGGAGTCGCCAATGAGCAGTTCTTC. It encodes CASSELAGVANEQFF.

The rearrangement uses TRBV5-1 and TRBJ2-7; D might be TRBD2 (6 bases). This CDR3 spans 14 amino acids. The V end was cut by 1 base, the J end by 1 base, with 9 bases between. Germline V gene lookup returns CDR1 SGHRS and CDR2 YFSETQ. In DNA, the CDR3 is TGCGCCAGCAGCTTGAGCCTAGCGTCCTACGAGCAGTACTTC. Encoded protein: CASSLSLASYEQYF. Combining the CDR3 with reference TRBV5-1 and TRBJ2-7 gives the whole variable domain KAGVTQTPRYLIKTRGQQVTLSCSPISGHRSVSWYQQTPGQGLQFLFEYFSETQRNKGNFPGRFSGRQFSNSRSEMNVSTLELGDSALYLCASSLSLASYEQYFGPGTRLTVT.